The 14 T cell receptor beta chains below were found in one sample sequenced in a study of stem cell transplantation in POMP-related autoinflammatory disease. The table came from immunoSEQ multiplex PCR; TCRdb's copy has only in-frame clones and leaves some out. The sample has 25,000 to 40,000 clones, 85% to 90% seen once. The source material was CD4+ T cells from PBMCs, sampled before stem cell transplantation. The receptors shown here come from a human donor with POMP-related autoinflammation and immune dysregulation (PRAID).

The chain has TRBV7-3 and TRBJ1-6, with unresolved D. The V gene lost 0 bases and the J gene lost 8 bases, with 8 bases spanning the gap. This CDR3 has 14 residues. Germline CDR1 SGHTA, CDR2 FQGTGA. The CDR3 sequence is CASSLTPPYSPLHF. CDR3 sequence (DNA): TGTGCCAGCAGCTTAACCCCCCCCTATTCACCCCTCCACTTT.

The sample holds a few counts of this clone. The V and J genes are TRBV6-5 and TRBJ2-3, with a weak D call TRBD1 (5 bases). V shed 0 bases and J shed 6 bases, with 7 bases lying between them. This CDR3 region has 13 residues. Germline V gene sequence: CDR1 MNHEY, CDR2 SVGAGI. CDR3 nucleotide sequence: TGTGCCAGCAGTTACTCAGGGGCCGATACGCAGTATTTT. This sequence encodes CASSYSGADTQYF.

The rearrangement links TRBV12-5 to TRBJ2-7; D unresolved. The V and J ends lost 0 bases and 3 bases respectively, with 9 bases between them. Germline CDR1 reads LGHNT; CDR2 reads FRNRAP. This CDR3 is built from 14 residues. Here the CDR3 DNA reads TGTGCTAGTGGTTTGGTACCGGATTACTACGAGCAGTACTTC. Encoded protein: CASGLVPDYYEQYF.

CDR3 amino acids: CASSGPWRGRQETQYF. The DNA for the CDR3 is TGTGCCAGCAGTGGACCTTGGAGGGGGCGTCAAGAGACCCAGTACTTC. The V and J genes are TRBV6-1 and TRBJ2-5; D is possibly TRBD1 (7 bases). The CDR3 contains 16 residues. Deletions cut 4 bases from V and 2 bases from J, with 17 bases between. From germline, CDR1 is MNHNS and CDR2 SASEGT.

This clone has a single count. The V and J genes are TRBV6-5 and TRBJ1-4; 8 bases match TRBD1. Trimming removed 3 bases from V and 8 bases from J; junction bases left unmatched: 5. This CDR3 has 14 amino acids. Germline V CDR1 and CDR2: MNHEY, SVGAGI. The CDR3 region has the DNA TGTGCCAGCAGTTATGGGACAGGCGGGGAAAAACTGTTTTTT. It codes for CASSYGTGGEKLFF.

This chain uses TRBV15 with TRBJ2-5; unclear D gene. V lost 0 bases and J lost 5, with 10 bases in between. CDR3 size: 14 residues. Germline lookup yields CDR1 LNHNV and CDR2 YYDKDF (reference sequence). Here the CDR3 reads CATSRERRWETQYF. In DNA form, the CDR3 reads TGTGCCACCAGCAGAGAGAGGCGGTGGGAGACCCAGTACTTC. Variable domain in full (rest from reference TRBV15 and TRBJ2-5): DAMVIQNPRYQVTQFGKPVTLSCSQTLNHNVMYWYQQKSSQAPKLLFHYYDKDFNNEADTPDNFQSRRPNTSFCFLDIRSPGLGDTAMYLCATSRERRWETQYFGPGTRLLVL.

V gene TRBV10-3 combines with J gene TRBJ2-7; D not certain. V was cut by 4 bases and J by 6 bases, with 10 bases left in between. Germline V CDR1 and CDR2: ENHRY, SYGVKD. CDR3 length: 12 residues. The CDR3 DNA follows: TGTGCCATCAGTGGGCCCGCACGCGAGCAGTACTTC. It translates to CAISGPAREQYF.

The chain links TRBV7-9 to TRBJ1-1, with TRBD1 matching over 8 bases. CDR1 and CDR2 from the germline V gene are SEHNR and FQNEAQ (reference sequence). The junction had 7 bases not matched to a gene; V was cut back by 7 bases and J by 3 bases. The CDR3 length is 14 residues. The CDR3 sequence is CASTPGQGHTEAFF. The CDR3 DNA reads TGTGCCAGCACTCCAGGACAGGGACACACTGAAGCTTTCTTT.

This clone was seen a few times. This chain links TRBV7-9 with TRBJ1-2; D gene uncertain. CDR1 and CDR2 (germline): SEHNR, FQNEAQ (reference sequence). The V gene lost 1 base and the J gene lost 2 bases, with 8 bases spanning the gap. This CDR3 has 14 residues. The CDR3 sequence: CASSLGGSNYGYTF. CDR3 in DNA: TGTGCCAGCAGCTTAGGAGGTTCCAACTATGGCTACACCTTC.

The CDR3 reads CASSLGGQDPYEQYF. CDR3 in DNA: TGCGCCAGCAGCTTGGGAGGACAGGATCCCTACGAGCAGTACTTC. The V gene is TRBV5-1, the J gene TRBJ2-7; 7 bases fit TRBD1. Germline-derived CDR1 and CDR2 are SGHRS and YFSETQ. The CDR3 spans 15 residues. Trimming took 0 bases from V and 2 from J; bases not matched to a gene: 5.

The CDR3 is CASRPDRGPYEQYF. The DNA of the CDR3 is TGCGCCAGCAGACCGGACAGGGGTCCCTACGAGCAGTACTTC. The chain links TRBV10-2 to TRBJ2-7, with 9 positions matching TRBD1. V lost 6 bases and J lost 2; bases outside the gene matches: 5. The CDR3 totals 14 residues. CDR1 and CDR2 (germline): WSHSY, SAAADI.

The rearrangement uses TRBV29-1 and TRBJ2-3; the D gene is possibly TRBD2 (6 bases). The V end lost 1 base, the J end lost 5 bases, and 10 bases lay between the germline ends. The CDR3 totals 13 residues. Germline V lookup: CDR1 SQVTM, CDR2 ANQGSEA. The CDR3 DNA is TGCAGCGTTGAAGGGGGGGTCATAGATACGCAGTATTTT. This translates into CSVEGGVIDTQYF.

The rearrangement uses TRBV5-6 and TRBJ2-7; a weak D match, TRBD2 (5 bases). The CDR3 totals 15 residues. Trimming took 4 bases from V and 5 from J, leaving 19 bases between them. Germline-derived CDR1 and CDR2 are SGHDT and YYEEEE. CDR3 residues: CASSVGGRSAHEQYF. CDR3 DNA: TGTGCCAGCAGCGTCGGCGGGCGTAGTGCCCACGAGCAGTACTTC. The variable domain in full, completed from reference TRBV5-6 and TRBJ2-7, reads DAGVTQSPTHLIKTRGQQVTLRCSPKSGHDTVSWYQQALGQGPQFIFQYYEEEERQRGNFPDRFSGHQFPNYSSELNVNALLLGDSALYLCASSVGGRSAHEQYFGPGTRLTVT.

The chain combines TRBV6-1 with TRBJ2-7; D is undetermined. Per germline, CDR1 MNHNS and CDR2 SASEGT. The CDR3 is 15 residues long. The germline V and J ends were trimmed by 3 bases and 4 bases, with 16 bases remaining between them. The CDR3 here is CASSDIRRSSYEQYF. DNA for the CDR3: TGTGCCAGCAGTGATATCAGGCGTTCAAGTTACGAGCAGTACTTC.